This T cell receptor (beta chain) originates from a study of T cells in Graves' hyperthyroidism and ophthalmopathy (dated by TCRdb to about 2019). Regarding the research as a whole: TCR V-J signatures able to tell the groups apart were searched for in a discovery cohort of 95 to 100 patients, of whom over 40 had Graves' ophthalmopathy and 55 to 65 had stable Graves' hyperthyroidism. Whether ophthalmopathy could be predicted prospectively was tested in an independent validation cohort made up of about 18 hyperthyroidism patients plus 17 patients who later progressed to ophthalmopathy. The roughly 91 discovery patients were randomly divided into training and test sets at a 7:3 ratio. In addition, the study compared T-cell repertoires in thyroid tissue and in blood from about 6 Graves' hyperthyroidism patients. After blood sampling, hyperthyroidism patients were treated with methimazole at a starting dose of 30 mg daily, and ophthalmopathy patients were treated with high-dose intravenous methylprednisolone. TCR Vbeta CDR3 sequencing of roughly 140 peripheral blood samples (over 40 ophthalmopathy, approximately 80 hyperthyroidism and approximately 17 progressor patients) is reported in the paper.

The TCR beta CDR3 regions were amplified from RNA transcripts. For the first round of RT-PCR on the TCR CDR3, the HTBI primer set was used together with the Qiagen OneStep RT-PCR kit. Libraries were constructed in a second round of multiplex PCR, after which size selection and purification were carried out. The libraries were sequenced on an Illumina HiSeq2000 using paired-end 100 bp reads. The paper's data handling went like this. SOAPnuke was used to process the raw data, throwing out any read that contained adapters or uncalled bases, had a mean Phred below 15, or lacked an exact constant-primer or identifier match. High-quality paired reads were merged using COPE v1.2.5, and each unique nucleotide sequence was defined as a clonotype. Clonotypes were aligned to IMGT TRBV, TRBD and TRBJ reference segments using MiTCR v1.1. The analysis was restricted to V-J combinations with a frequency above 0.0001, which together covered approximately 99% of the repertoires. The TCS score was defined as F50 (clonal expansion) divided by E x V (chaos), with BLOSUM62-based TCRdist calculated between CDR3 peptides within each V-J. Welch's t-statistics and random forest reduced fewer than 550 V-J features to 10 to 15, which were used in a naive Bayes classifier (R e1071). The similarity between thyroid and blood repertoires was quantified using the Morisita-Horn index. In-frame beta chains were kept once TCRdb had trimmed the public reads at Q25 with fastp and called clones with MiXCR. Every entry covers one CDR3 protein and lists the most common genes and DNA from its rows. In this record, the V and J calls reflect TCRdb's handling and not the investigators' own analysis. For this sample there are 530,000 or so distinct CDR3 sequences; about 43% appear just once. Clones ranked in the top ten supply around 7.7% of the sample.

A patient counted as having stable Graves' hyperthyroidism if no progression to ophthalmopathy occurred over 18 months of follow-up. Hyperthyroidism patients were newly diagnosed, with disease duration under 2 months, and aged 18 to 65 years. The study excluded patients with uncontrolled infections, other autoimmune diseases, pregnancy or lactation. Clinical symptoms, serum thyroxine and TRAb, thyroid ultrasound, and orbital computed tomography formed the basis for the diagnoses. Total RNA was extracted using Trizol reagent, and RNA quality was assessed on an Agilent 2100 Bioanalyzer. The junction carries 8 bases between V and J, which are trimmed by 3 bases and 0 bases respectively. The germline V gene (reference sequence) supplies CDR1 GTSNPN and CDR2 SVGIG. The CDR3 spans 13 residues, from the cysteine through the phenylalanine. Solely the CDR3 DNA is kept, with 39 bases framed from the first base.

What the research found in general, with its limitations: In validation, the model predicted progression to ophthalmopathy a median of around six months before onset, with about 70% sensitivity and nearly 75% specificity. Sample size was not statistically predetermined, and investigators were not blinded to group allocation. In cross-validation, a model built on a 13 V-J signature told ophthalmopathy apart from stable hyperthyroidism with about 90% sensitivity and about 81% specificity, and in testing the same model reached 80%/75%. Most expanded thyroid clonotypes (frequency above 0.001) were also detected in blood, a finding suggesting that blood repertoires may reflect thyroid immune responses.

About this clonotype itself: Its antigen is still unknown. The sample holds no much larger clone one base away, and base qualities are not on file.

The specimen was peripheral blood or thyroid tissue (not recorded which). The origin of this receptor is a woman between 18 and 29 years old with Graves' hyperthyroidism. The sequence joins TRBV30 to TRBJ1-1, with the D gene call left open. The DNA is as follows: TGTGCCTGGAGAATCGGAGTGAACACTGAAGCTTTCTTT. Its protein is CAWRIGVNTEAFF.